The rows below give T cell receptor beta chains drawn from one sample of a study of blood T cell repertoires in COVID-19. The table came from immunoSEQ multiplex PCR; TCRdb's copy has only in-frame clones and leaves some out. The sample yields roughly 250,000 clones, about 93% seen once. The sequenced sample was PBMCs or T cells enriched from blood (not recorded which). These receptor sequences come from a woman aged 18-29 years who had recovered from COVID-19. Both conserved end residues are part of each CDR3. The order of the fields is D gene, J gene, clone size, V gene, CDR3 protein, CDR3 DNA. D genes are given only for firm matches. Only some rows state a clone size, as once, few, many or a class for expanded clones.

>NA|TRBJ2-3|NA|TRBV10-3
CAISEQSYSTDTQYF
TGTGCCATCAGTGAACAAAGTTATAGCACAGATACGCAGTATTTT
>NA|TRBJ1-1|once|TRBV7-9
CASSRREGGTEAFF
TGTGCCAGCAGCCGTCGGGAAGGGGGCACTGAAGCTTTCTTT
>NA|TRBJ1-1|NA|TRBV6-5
CASSKNSGDTEAFF
TGTGCCAGCAGCAAAAACTCAGGGGACACTGAAGCTTTCTTT
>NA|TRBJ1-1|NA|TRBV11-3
CASSLGGGDGNAFF
TGTGCCAGCAGCTTAGGTGGCGGGGATGGTAACGCTTTCTTT
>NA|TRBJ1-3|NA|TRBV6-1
CASSDGFSGNTIYF
TGTGCCAGCAGTGACGGGTTTTCCGGAAACACCATATATTTT
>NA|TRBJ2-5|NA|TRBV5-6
CASSFTGLQETQYF
TGTGCCAGCAGCTTCACAGGGTTGCAAGAGACCCAGTACTTC
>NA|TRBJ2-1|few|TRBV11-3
CASSSFQLNEQFF
TGTGCCAGCAGCTCCTTCCAGTTAAATGAGCAGTTCTTC
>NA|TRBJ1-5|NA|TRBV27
CASSPWGLAVGQPQHF
TGTGCCAGCAGTCCCTGGGGACTCGCGGTGGGCCAGCCCCAGCATTTT
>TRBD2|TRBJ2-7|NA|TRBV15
CATSREGSGGYEQYF
TGTGCCACCAGCAGAGAAGGTAGCGGGGGCTACGAGCAGTACTTC
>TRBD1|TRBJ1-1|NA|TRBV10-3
CAIRVPGQGNTEAFF
TGTGCCATCAGGGTCCCGGGACAGGGGAACACTGAAGCTTTCTTT
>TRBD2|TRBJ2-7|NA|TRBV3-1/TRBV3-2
CASSQGETSGAYEQYF
TGTGCCAGCAGCCAAGGGGAGACTAGCGGGGCTTACGAGCAGTACTTC